These 21 T cell receptor beta chains came from one sample sequenced in a study of memory CD4+ T cells and cytomegalovirus serostatus. TCRdb's copy holds only in-frame clones and misses some; the assay was immunoSEQ multiplex PCR. Found here are 52,000 or so clones, around three quarters of them singletons; the top ten hold approximately 1.5%. Single viable CD3+CD4+CD8-CD45RO+ cells were sorted as the memory CD4+ T cells. Sequencing was performed on memory CD4+ T cells from blood. Receptor source: an adult in good health and CMV-seronegative.

The chain employs TRBV9 and TRBJ2-3; D gene uncertain. This CDR3 spans 13 amino acids. In germline, CDR1 is SGDLS, CDR2 YYNGEE. V lost 3 bases and J lost 2, with 7 bases in between. CDR3 sequence: CASSDHNTDTQYF. The CDR3 DNA reads TGTGCCAGCAGCGATCATAACACAGATACGCAGTATTTT.

The genes are TRBV29-1 and TRBJ2-3; D gene unclear. Germline V gene lookup returns CDR1 SQVTM and CDR2 ANQGSEA. The CDR3 is 13 residues long. The V and J ends lost 4 bases and 6 bases respectively, with 14 bases between them. The chain's CDR3 is CSVALTTPDTQYF. CDR3 DNA sequence: TGCAGCGTTGCACTAACAACCCCGGATACGCAGTATTTT.

The genes are TRBV4-3 and TRBJ1-2; TRBD1 matches 8 bases. Germline CDR1 LGHNA, CDR2 YSLEER. The CDR3 is 13 residues long. The J segment lost 3 bases and the V segment lost 6 bases, leaving 3 bases of the junction unmatched. CDR3 in amino acids: CASSPDRDYGYTF. The CDR3 nucleotides read TGCGCCAGCAGTCCGGACAGGGACTATGGCTACACCTTC.

V is TRBV25-1 and J is TRBJ2-1; D tentatively reads TRBD1 or TRBD2 (5 bases each). The CDR3 totals 13 residues. CDR1 and CDR2 (germline): MGHDK, SYGVNS. V was trimmed by 7 bases and J by 4 bases, leaving 11 bases between them. The CDR3 sequence is CASTGLTYNEQFF. The CDR3 DNA sequence: TGTGCCAGCACGGGGCTAACTTACAATGAGCAGTTCTTC.

The V call is TRBV14, the J call TRBJ1-2; 8 bases agree with TRBD1. This CDR3 has 15 amino acids. The V and J ends lost 1 base and 4 bases, in that order; junction bases with no gene match: 5. Germline V lookup: CDR1 SGHDN, CDR2 FVKESK. CDR3 nucleotides: TGTGCCAGCAGCCAAGGACAGGGGCGCAGCTATGGCTACACCTTC. Translation: CASSQGQGRSYGYTF.

The chain combines TRBV28 with TRBJ2-7; 12 bases are a match to TRBD1. The CDR3 totals 16 residues. V lost 6 bases and J lost 0; bases outside the gene matches: 6. Germline V gene lookup returns CDR1 MDHEN and CDR2 SYDVKM. This CDR3 reads CASRAGTGGLSYEQYF. CDR3 DNA sequence: TGTGCCAGCAGAGCCGGGACAGGGGGCCTCTCCTACGAGCAGTACTTC.

The chain joins TRBV18 to TRBJ2-7, with D perhaps TRBD2 (6 bases). Germline values: CDR1 KGHSH, CDR2 LQKENI. There are 16 residues in the CDR3. Trimming took 4 bases from V and 5 from J, leaving 21 bases between them. The CDR3 is CASSLYMGGSRDEQYF. In DNA, the CDR3 is TGTGCCAGCTCACTCTACATGGGGGGATCGCGCGACGAGCAGTACTTC. The whole variable domain, filled in from reference TRBV18 and TRBJ2-7, reads NAGVMQNPRHLVRRRGQEARLRCSPMKGHSHVYWYRQLPEEGLKFMVYLQKENIIDESGMPKERFSAEFPKEGPSILRIQQVVRGDSAAYFCASSLYMGGSRDEQYFGPGTRLTVT.

This chain joins TRBV7-2 and TRBJ1-4; TRBD1 might be the D (6 bases). The germline V gene has CDR1 SGHTA and CDR2 FQGNSA. This CDR3 has 15 residues. The V end lost 2 bases, the J end lost 5 bases, and 12 bases lay between the germline ends. CDR3 amino acids: CASSLPGTLNEKLFF. The CDR3 coding sequence is TGTGCCAGCAGCTTACCCGGGACACTAAATGAAAAACTGTTTTTT.

This chain's CDR3 is CASSIEAATDTQYF. CDR3 sequence (DNA): TGTGCCAGTAGTATAGAGGCAGCTACAGATACGCAGTATTTT. This chain joins TRBV19 and TRBJ2-3; D is ambiguous. The CDR3 extends over 14 amino acids. CDR1 and CDR2 from the germline V gene are LNHDA and SQIVND (reference sequence). V was pared by 0 bases and J by 3 bases, with 7 bases between.

The chain uses TRBV28 and TRBJ1-2; 9 bases match TRBD1. CDR1 MDHEN and CDR2 SYDVKM come from the germline V gene. The CDR3 runs 15 residues. Trimming removed 3 bases from V and 2 bases from J; junction bases left unmatched: 4. The CDR3 protein is CASSLTGGPNYGYTF. The CDR3 nucleotides read TGTGCCAGCAGTTTGACAGGGGGGCCAAACTATGGCTACACCTTC.

In nucleotides, the CDR3 is TGTGCCAGCACCGTGGCAGGGTGGTCCTACAATGAGCAGTTCTTC. It specifies CASTVAGWSYNEQFF. The V and J genes are TRBV7-8 and TRBJ2-1; D may be TRBD1 (5 bases). CDR1 is SGHVS and CDR2 is FQNEAQ in the germline V gene. The CDR3 runs 15 residues. V was clipped by 7 bases and J by 1 base, with 14 bases between them. The variable domain in full, completed from reference TRBV7-8 and TRBJ2-1, reads GAGVSQSPRYKVAKRGQDVALRCDPISGHVSLFWYQQALGQGPEFLTYFQNEAQLDKSGLPSDRFFAERPEGSVSTLKIQRTQQEDSAVYLCASTVAGWSYNEQFFGPGTRLTVL.

The chain is built from TRBV7-9 and TRBJ1-3; D remains ambiguous. V dropped 5 bases and J dropped 4 bases, with 9 bases sitting between them. The CDR3 runs to 13 residues. CDR1 and CDR2 (germline): SEHNR, FQNEAQ (reference sequence). CDR3 DNA: TGTGCCAGCAGCCCCCTATCGGGAAACACCATATATTTT. Amino acid sequence: CASSPLSGNTIYF.

This rearrangement joins TRBV28 to TRBJ2-4; 11 positions match TRBD2. Germline CDR1 and CDR2: MDHEN and SYDVKM. The CDR3 extends over 21 amino acids. The V segment lost 6 bases and the J segment 0 bases; nucleotides outside the gene matches: 19. CDR3 residues: CASSSTGGSGRGKGAKNIQYF. The CDR3 DNA is TGTGCCAGCAGCTCCACGGGGGGTAGCGGGAGGGGAAAGGGAGCCAAAAACATTCAGTACTTC.

The chain links TRBV10-3 to TRBJ1-5; D is ambiguous. The germline CDR1 and CDR2 sequences are ENHRY and SYGVKD. This CDR3 is built from 17 residues. Trimming took off 4 bases at V and 3 bases at J, with 19 bases between the two ends. As DNA, the CDR3 is TGTGCCATCAGTGCCACACCGTCAACAGAAGTCAATCAGCCCCAGCATTTT. This sequence encodes CAISATPSTEVNQPQHF.

The J gene is TRBJ2-5, the V gene TRBV5-6; maybe TRBD1 (5 bases). Deletions cut 0 bases from V and 5 bases from J, with 11 bases between. CDR1 and CDR2 (germline): SGHDT, YYEEEE. The CDR3 consists of 14 residues. This CDR3 is CASSLAQGMETQYF. The DNA of the CDR3 is TGTGCCAGCAGCTTGGCGCAGGGAATGGAGACCCAGTACTTC.

The V and J genes are TRBV28 and TRBJ2-7; D call uncertain. With 4 bases removed from V and 6 bases from J, the gap between germline ends came to 13 bases. This CDR3 comprises 13 residues. Germline CDR1 and CDR2: MDHEN and SYDVKM. CDR3 protein: CASSWLSRSEQYF. The CDR3 nucleotides are TGTGCCAGCAGTTGGCTTAGCAGAAGCGAGCAGTACTTC.

The gene calls are TRBV7-9 and TRBJ1-2, with 7 bases aligning to TRBD1. The germline gives CDR1 SEHNR, CDR2 FQNEAQ (reference sequence). The CDR3 covers 14 residues. J lost 8 bases, V lost 7 bases, and 13 bases had no gene match. CDR3 DNA sequence: TGTGCCAGCAACCCCCTGAGGGACAGTGGAGGCTACACCTTC. It is translated as CASNPLRDSGGYTF.

V is TRBV11-3 and J is TRBJ2-1, with 10 nucleotides matching TRBD2. Per the germline V gene, CDR1 is SGHNT and CDR2 is YENEEA. CDR3 length: 17 amino acids. V dropped 5 bases and J dropped 2; count of bases not matched to a gene: 9. For the CDR3, the DNA is TGTGCCAGCAGCCCCGGGGTAGCGGGAGGCGCCTACAATGAGCAGTTCTTC. Its translation is CASSPGVAGGAYNEQFF.

This clone was counted only a few times. CDR3 in amino acids: CASSSRTWGWDQPQHF. CDR3 bases: TGTGCCAGCAGCTCCCGGACCTGGGGATGGGATCAGCCCCAGCATTTT. The V and J genes are TRBV28 and TRBJ1-5, with D unresolved. The germline CDR1 and CDR2 sequences are MDHEN and SYDVKM. V was cut by 6 bases and J by 5 bases, with 20 bases left in between. There are 16 residues in the CDR3. Filled out from reference TRBV28 and TRBJ1-5, the complete variable domain reads DVKVTQSSRYLVKRTGEKVFLECVQDMDHENMFWYRQDPGLGLRLIYFSYDVKMKEKGDIPEGYSVSREKKERFSLILESASTNQTSMYLCASSSRTWGWDQPQHFGDGTRLSIL.

The chain carries TRBV5-6 and TRBJ2-3; D possibly matches TRBD1 or TRBD2 (6 bases each). The CDR3 covers 15 residues. The V end was cut by 2 bases, the J end by 2 bases, with 12 bases between. Per the germline V gene, CDR1 is SGHDT and CDR2 is YYEEEE. CDR3 nucleotides: TGTGCCAGCAGCTTATGGGGGGCCAACACAGATACGCAGTATTTT. Translated: CASSLWGANTDTQYF.

The J gene is TRBJ1-5, the V gene TRBV4-2; D not certain. This CDR3 is 15 amino acids long. Trimming removed 4 bases from V and 3 bases from J, with 13 bases in between. Germline CDR1 LGHNA, CDR2 YNFKEQ. The CDR3 sequence is CASSPQPLNNQPQHF. CDR3 sequence (DNA): TGTGCCAGCAGCCCCCAACCGTTAAACAATCAGCCCCAGCATTTT.